These 28 T cell receptor beta chains were all obtained from the same sample, sequenced in a study of lymphopenia after photon versus proton radiotherapy. Using immunoSEQ multiplex PCR, the repertoire was profiled, and TCRdb retains in-frame clones only, with some absent. The sample lists tens of thousands of clones, about 86% occurring once. Specimen: peripheral blood, collected from a patient treated with proton-based radiotherapy. The receptors come from a woman aged 70-85 years with pancreatic cancer. Some clones in this sample may be carry-over from other donors' samples.

CDR3 sequence: CASSTEQITGELFF. Here the CDR3 DNA reads TGTGCCAGCAGCACCGAGCAGATCACCGGGGAGCTGTTTTTT. The J gene is TRBJ2-2, the V gene TRBV11-2; no firm D call. The V end was cut by 5 bases, the J end by 4 bases, with 11 bases between. Germline CDR1 is SGHAT and CDR2 is FQNNGV. The length of the CDR3 is 14 residues.

CDR3: CASSEGALYNEQFF. The DNA for the CDR3 is TGCGCCAGCAGTGAAGGGGCCTTATACAATGAGCAGTTCTTC. The V call is TRBV10-2, the J call TRBJ2-1; D may be TRBD1 (5 bases). V lost 3 bases to trimming and J lost 4 bases, with 10 bases between them. CDR1 WSHSY and CDR2 SAAADI come from the germline V gene. The CDR3 sequence is 14 residues long.

The CDR3 reads CASKVGSNTEAFF. CDR3 nucleotides: TGTGCCAGCAAAGTCGGTTCAAACACTGAAGCTTTCTTT. The gene calls are TRBV25-1 and TRBJ1-1; D call uncertain. V was cut by 7 bases and J by 2 bases, with 11 bases left in between. The CDR3 totals 13 residues. In germline, CDR1 is MGHDK, CDR2 SYGVNS.

This rearrangement joins TRBV4-1 to TRBJ1-3; D gene uncertain. CDR3 size: 16 residues. Per germline, CDR1 MGHRA and CDR2 YSYEKL. The V end was cut by 0 bases, the J end by 0 bases, with 9 bases between. Here the CDR3 DNA reads TGCGCCAGCAGCCAAGATCGGAGTATCTCTGGAAACACCATATATTTT. This codes for CASSQDRSISGNTIYF.

The rearrangement joins TRBV25-1 to TRBJ1-1; D ambiguous. Germline assignment: CDR1 MGHDK and CDR2 SYGVNS. V was shortened by 8 bases and J by 1 base, with 2 bases between the two germline ends. This CDR3 spans 10 amino acids. The CDR3 sequence is CASGNTEAFF. CDR3 bases: TGTGCCAGCGGGAACACTGAAGCTTTCTTT.

This clone showed up just once. This chain joins TRBV9 and TRBJ1-6, with D maybe TRBD1 (6 bases). The CDR3 extends over 17 amino acids. Germline V gene data show CDR1 as SGDLS and CDR2 as YYNGEE. Deletions cut 0 bases from V and 6 bases from J, with 16 bases between. The CDR3 sequence is CASSVVGGASSNSPLHF. CDR3 DNA: TGTGCCAGCAGCGTAGTGGGGGGCGCGTCTAGTAATTCACCCCTCCACTTT.

This sequence joins TRBV4-2 and TRBJ1-2; no definite D call. The CDR3 is 15 amino acids. The V gene lost 0 bases and the J gene lost 3 bases, with 11 bases spanning the gap. CDR1 LGHNA and CDR2 YNFKEQ come from the germline V gene. CDR3 bases: TGTGCCAGCAGCCAAGAACGGCAGACCTACTATGGCTACACCTTC. It yields the protein CASSQERQTYYGYTF.

This chain links TRBV7-9 with TRBJ1-2, with a weak D call TRBD1 (5 bases). Between the trimmed V and J ends, which lost 4 bases and 3 bases, there was a span of 18 bases. Germline loops: CDR1 SEHNR, CDR2 FQNEAQ (reference sequence). This CDR3 spans 16 amino acids. Here the CDR3 reads CASSSGPSQGYYGYTF. CDR3 nucleotide sequence: TGTGCCAGCAGCTCCGGCCCCTCCCAGGGCTACTATGGCTACACCTTC.

This clone is a singleton in its sample. The chain recombines TRBV13 with TRBJ2-6; TRBD2 aligns across 11 bases. Germline V gives CDR1 PRHDT, CDR2 FYEKMQ (reference sequence). This CDR3 region has 17 residues. V shed 7 bases, J shed 3 bases, and the junction held 8 bases outside the gene matches. The CDR3 reads CASIQLAGANGANVLTF. DNA of the CDR3: TGTGCCAGCATCCAACTAGCGGGAGCTAATGGGGCCAACGTCCTGACTTTC.

The chain links TRBV27 to TRBJ2-5; 9 nucleotides agree with TRBD1. The J call may be incorrect, as the DNA end agrees better with TRBJ2-7. The CDR3 consists of 14 residues. Germline CDR1 and CDR2: MNHEY and SMNVEV (reference sequence). The CDR3 sequence: CASSPRDRAHEQYF. CDR3 bases: TGTGCCAGCAGTCCTCGGGACAGGGCCCACGAGCAGTACTTC.

The chain combines TRBV12-5 with TRBJ2-3; D perhaps matches TRBD1 (6 bases). CDR1 LGHNT and CDR2 FRNRAP come from the germline V gene. CDR3 length: 17 residues. The V end was cut by 0 bases, the J end by 1 base, with 14 bases between. The CDR3 DNA sequence: TGTGCTAGTGGTTTGGTACAGGGCAAGGAGGGCACAGATACGCAGTATTTT. This codes for CASGLVQGKEGTDTQYF. The complete variable domain, with remaining parts taken from reference TRBV12-5 and TRBJ2-3, reads DARVTQTPRHKVTEMGQEVTMRCQPILGHNTVFWYRQTMMQGLELLAYFRNRAPLDDSGMPKDRFSAEMPDATLATLKIQPSEPRDSAVYFCASGLVQGKEGTDTQYFGPGTRLTVL.

The chain recombines TRBV19 with TRBJ2-1, with D unresolved. CDR1 is LNHDA, CDR2 SQIVND, per germline (reference sequence). Trimming removed 3 bases from V and 8 bases from J, with 14 bases in between. The CDR3 consists of 14 residues. The CDR3 coding sequence is TGTGCCAGTAGTATTGGCCGGGCTCGGGATGAGCAGTTCTTC. Translation gives CASSIGRARDEQFF.

The genes are TRBV30 and TRBJ1-1, with D tentatively TRBD1 (6 bases). V lost 4 bases and J lost 1, with 10 bases in between. The CDR3 runs 13 residues. CDR1 is GTSNPN, CDR2 SVGIG, per germline (reference sequence). The CDR3 protein is CAWKGGRNTEAFF. The CDR3 DNA is TGTGCCTGGAAAGGGGGTAGGAACACTGAAGCTTTCTTT. Full variable domain (outside the CDR3, taken from reference TRBV30 and TRBJ1-1): SQTIHQWPATLVQPVGSPLSLECTVEGTSNPNLYWYRQAAGRGLQLLFYSVGIGQISSEVPQNLSASRPQDRQFILSSKKLLLSDSGFYLCAWKGGRNTEAFFGQGTRLTVV.

CDR3 region: CASSRTSVITDTQYF. In DNA form, the CDR3 reads TGTGCCAGCAGCAGGACTAGCGTAATCACAGATACGCAGTATTTT. The J gene is TRBJ2-3, the V gene TRBV9; 9 bases agree with TRBD2. This CDR3 spans 15 amino acids. Germline V lookup: CDR1 SGDLS, CDR2 YYNGEE. V lost 4 bases, J lost 2 bases, and 5 bases stayed unmatched.

The V call is TRBV11-2, the J call TRBJ2-7; 10 nucleotides match TRBD2. J gave up 5 bases and V 2 bases, and 6 bases lay outside the gene matches. From germline, CDR1 is SGHAT and CDR2 FQNNGV. CDR3 length: 15 residues. CDR3 loop: CASSLKREGGHEQYF. Here the CDR3 DNA reads TGTGCCAGCAGCTTAAAGCGGGAGGGCGGTCACGAGCAGTACTTC.

This clone has only one observation. The chain recombines TRBV15 with TRBJ1-4; D not resolved. The V gene's germline CDR1 is LNHNV and CDR2 YYDKDF (reference sequence). V was cut by 0 bases and J by 4 bases, with 6 bases left in between. The CDR3 is 14 residues long. The CDR3 loop is CATSRDDLNEKLFF. The CDR3 DNA is TGTGCCACCAGCAGAGATGACCTTAATGAAAAACTGTTTTTT.

The V and J genes are TRBV10-3 and TRBJ2-3, with a possible D match to TRBD2 (5 bases). Trimming took off 2 bases at V and 4 bases at J, with 7 bases between the two ends. Germline-derived CDR1 and CDR2 are ENHRY and SYGVKD. CDR3 size: 13 residues. CDR3 loop: CAISERGSDTQYF. CDR3 sequence (DNA): TGTGCCATCAGTGAGAGAGGGTCAGATACGCAGTATTTT.

With respect to this clone: Sequence at one end of the junction differs from germline and may be a read error. Other DNA sequences within the sample encode an identical CDR3. This chain links TRBV5-6 with TRBJ2-2; 9 bases are shared with TRBD1. The CDR3 runs 15 residues. CDR1 SGHDT and CDR2 YYEEEE come from the germline V gene. The DNA for the CDR3 is TGTGCCAGCAGCTGGACAGGGGTGAACACCGGGGAACTGTTTTTT. This sequence encodes CASSWTGVNTGELFF.

The CDR3 reads CASSLAGQGATNEKLFF. CDR3 DNA: TGTGCCAGCAGCTTAGCCGGACAGGGCGCGACTAATGAAAAACTGTTTTTT. This sequence joins TRBV7-2 and TRBJ1-4; 8 bases agree with TRBD1. The CDR3 runs 17 residues. Unmatched junction bases numbered 5, after V lost 0 bases and J lost 2 bases. Germline V gives CDR1 SGHTA, CDR2 FQGNSA.

This clone was seen just once. The genes are TRBV5-1 and TRBJ2-2; 8 bases are a match to TRBD2. Trimming cost V 4 bases and J 4 bases; bases outside gene matches: 3. The CDR3 is 14 amino acids. The germline V gene encodes CDR1 SGHRS and CDR2 YFSETQ. CDR3 sequence reads: CASSDSGTTGELFF. CDR3 DNA: TGCGCCAGCAGCGATAGCGGGACCACCGGGGAGCTGTTTTTT.

J is TRBJ1-2 and V is TRBV19; D gene unclear. This CDR3 is 16 amino acids long. Trimming removed 2 bases from V and 4 bases from J, with 17 bases in between. CDR1 LNHDA and CDR2 SQIVND come from the germline V gene (reference sequence). The CDR3 coding sequence is TGTGCCAGTAGTATATTCCGGCCGACGATGGGCTATGGCTACACCTTC. This gives the protein CASSIFRPTMGYGYTF.

This clone has only a few counts. One end of the junction fails to match germline, which may point to a read error. The gene calls are TRBV5-1 and TRBJ2-3, with a weak D call TRBD2 (5 bases). There are 14 residues in the CDR3. CDR1 SGHRS and CDR2 YFSETQ come from the germline V gene. The CDR3 DNA reads as TGCGCCAGCAGCTTGGGGTCCTTGGAACGGGGATTCGTATTT. Its protein is CASSLGSLERGFVF. Full variable domain (remainder filled in from reference TRBV5-1 and TRBJ2-3): KAGVTQTPRYLIKTRGQQVTLSCSPISGHRSVSWYQQTPGQGLQFLFEYFSETQRNKGNFPGRFSGRQFSNSRSEMNVSTLELGDSALYLCASSLGSLERGFVFGPGTRLTVL.

This clone is deemed medium-sized (0.01 to 0.1%). The chain joins TRBV12-5 to TRBJ1-2; D gene ambiguous. Germline CDR1 LGHNT, CDR2 FRNRAP. This CDR3 comprises 14 residues. V lost 5 bases and J lost 8, with 18 bases in between. The DNA of the CDR3 is TGTGCTAGTGGTCAGGACGGCCGACGTTCGGGCTACACCTTC. This translates into CASGQDGRRSGYTF.

This chain connects TRBV30 to TRBJ1-5; 7 positions agree with TRBD1. The CDR3 has 15 amino acids. Germline values: CDR1 GTSNPN, CDR2 SVGIG (reference sequence). J lost 3 bases, V lost 4 bases, and 9 bases had no gene match. The CDR3 bases are TGTGCCTGGAAAGGTAGGGGACAGAACAATCAGCCCCAGCATTTT. Its protein product is CAWKGRGQNNQPQHF.

The chain has TRBV2 and TRBJ2-7; TRBD2 might be the D (5 bases). Per the germline V gene, CDR1 is SNHLY and CDR2 is FYNNEI. Between the trimmed V and J ends, which lost 4 bases and 0 bases, there was a span of 10 bases. The CDR3 has 14 amino acids. As DNA, the CDR3 is TGTGCCAGCAGTGTCAGAGCGGACTCCTACGAGCAGTACTTC. Protein sequence: CASSVRADSYEQYF.

By share, this clone counts as large. The chain joins TRBV7-8 to TRBJ2-7, with D perhaps matching TRBD2 (6 bases). Germline values: CDR1 SGHVS, CDR2 FQNEAQ. The V gene lost 3 bases and the J gene lost 5 bases, with 14 bases spanning the gap. The CDR3 extends over 14 amino acids. CDR3 residues: CASSLASWGDEQYF. For the CDR3, the DNA is TGTGCCAGCAGCTTGGCATCTTGGGGGGACGAGCAGTACTTC.

This chain uses TRBV29-1 with TRBJ2-5; the D gene is possibly TRBD2 (5 bases). Germline CDR1 reads SQVTM; CDR2 reads ANQGSEA. There are 11 residues in the CDR3. Trimming shortened V by 6 bases and J by 5 bases, and 10 bases separated the two germline ends. CDR3 sequence (DNA): TGCAGCGTGAGGGAAGGCGAGACCCAGTACTTC. Translation: CSVREGETQYF.

This chain links TRBV7-9 with TRBJ2-2, with a possible D match to TRBD1 (6 bases). V gave up 5 bases and J gave up 10 bases, with 11 bases separating them. Germline CDR1 is SEHNR and CDR2 is FQNEAQ (reference sequence). This CDR3 has 12 amino acids. The CDR3 region is CASSEDSLELFF. CDR3 DNA: TGTGCCAGCAGCGAGGACAGCCTGGAGCTGTTTTTT.